The T cell receptor beta chain described here comes from a study of OX40 agonist ivuxolimab in advanced cancers. Looking at the study overall: The costimulatory receptor OX40 (CD134) was targeted by ivuxolimab, a fully human IgG2 agonistic monoclonal antibody. The paper covers the monotherapy dose-escalation part of the phase I ivuxolimab trial, which included N of about 56 patients. The dose-escalation cohort was about 83% male with a mean age of about 60 years, ranging from about 20 to 80. Of the 50 to 55 patients in dose escalation, 19 had hepatocellular carcinoma, some 15 had melanoma, 9 had renal cell carcinoma and 9 had head and neck cancer. Partial responses were achieved by three dose-escalation patients, of whom one had hepatocellular carcinoma and two had cutaneous melanoma. Intravenous ivuxolimab was administered to patients every 2 weeks at six dose levels: 0.01, 0.1, 0.3, 1.5, 3 and 10 mg/kg. Peripheral TCRbeta sequencing aimed to test whether ivuxolimab altered TCR sequence diversity and caused clonal T-cell expansion. Patients were allowed to have had prior anti-PD-1, anti-PD-L1 or anti-CTLA-4 therapy, and around two fifths of the dose-escalation patients had been treated with checkpoint inhibitors. What the study reported, not specific to this receptor: At doses from 0.1 to 3.0 mg/kg, clonal expansion was seen in both CD4+ and CD8+ blood T cells between baseline and week 6. In the 0.1-3.0 mg/kg groups, partial responders had among the lowest normalized peripheral clonal expansion, particularly in CD8+ T cells. The antigen specificity of the clonally expanded peripheral T cells was not determined. On average, CD8+ T cells showed more expanded clones than CD4+ T cells after ivuxolimab. Low levels of normalized T-cell clonal expansion were also seen in some patients who did not respond.

Genomic DNA was isolated from the sorted cells so that the TCRbeta CDR3 region could be sequenced. The immunoSEQ Assay was used to sequence the TCRbeta CDR3 regions. TCRdb limited this immuneACCESS table to in-frame rearrangements with V and J called. A share of clones is missing; checked studies link under half to unresolved V genes, and the rest is unexplained. Across this sample there are tens of thousands of clones, with about 86% seen only once. In total, the top ten clones hold about 0.7% of the sample. As concerns this clone: Its antigen is unknown. The input lacks base qualities; no much larger clone sits a single base away.

The junction shows trimming of 0 bases on V and 2 bases on J, plus 14 bases between the germline ends. CDR1 SEHNR and CDR2 FQNEAQ were looked up in the germline V gene (reference sequence). The CDR3, from cysteine to phenylalanine, totals 17 residues. The kept DNA is CDR3 alone, 51 bases in frame from the first base. The trial excluded patients who had a history of autoimmune disease or who were on systemic immunosuppression. Peripheral blood for TCR sequencing was drawn from every dose cohort at baseline, at cycle 4 day 1 and at cycle 7 day 1. The samples were drawn from a first-in-human, open-label, multicenter phase I dose-escalation trial of ivuxolimab. Adults with locally advanced or metastatic melanoma, renal cell carcinoma, hepatocellular carcinoma or head and neck squamous cell carcinoma were enrolled in the trial. Before TCR sequencing, CD4+ and CD8+ T cells were separately sorted from peripheral blood.

The sequencing here drew on CD4+ or CD8+ T cells sorted from blood, taken in a trial of the OX40 agonist ivuxolimab. The chain uses TRBV7-9 and TRBJ1-3, with TRBD1 as a weak D call on 6 bases. The clonotype was recovered from an adult with an advanced solid tumor such as melanoma, head and neck, liver or kidney cancer. The nucleotide sequence reads as follows: TGTGCCAGCAGCTTAGCGGCGGGGGCGACGGCTGGAAACACCATATATTTT. This sequence encodes CASSLAAGATAGNTIYF.